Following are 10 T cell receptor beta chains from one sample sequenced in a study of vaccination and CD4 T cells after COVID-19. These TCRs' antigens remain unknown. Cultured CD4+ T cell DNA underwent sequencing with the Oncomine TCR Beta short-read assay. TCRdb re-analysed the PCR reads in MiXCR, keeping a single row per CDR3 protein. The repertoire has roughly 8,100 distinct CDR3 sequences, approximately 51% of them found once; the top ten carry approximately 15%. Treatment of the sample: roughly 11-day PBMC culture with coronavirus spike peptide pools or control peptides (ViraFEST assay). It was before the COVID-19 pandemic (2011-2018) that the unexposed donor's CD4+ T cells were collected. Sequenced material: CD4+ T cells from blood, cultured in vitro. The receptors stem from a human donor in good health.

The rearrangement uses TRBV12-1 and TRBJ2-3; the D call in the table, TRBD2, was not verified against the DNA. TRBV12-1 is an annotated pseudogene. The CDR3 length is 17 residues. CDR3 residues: CASRSNTASGRTDTQYF. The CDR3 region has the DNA TGTGCCAGCAGGTCAAATACCGCTAGCGGACGCACAGATACGCAGTATTTT.

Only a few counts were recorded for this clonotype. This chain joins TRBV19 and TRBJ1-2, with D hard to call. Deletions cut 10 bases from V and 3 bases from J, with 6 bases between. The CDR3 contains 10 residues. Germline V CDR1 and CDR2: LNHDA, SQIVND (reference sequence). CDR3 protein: CATTDYGYTF. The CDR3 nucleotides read TGTGCCACCACAGACTATGGCTACACCTTC.

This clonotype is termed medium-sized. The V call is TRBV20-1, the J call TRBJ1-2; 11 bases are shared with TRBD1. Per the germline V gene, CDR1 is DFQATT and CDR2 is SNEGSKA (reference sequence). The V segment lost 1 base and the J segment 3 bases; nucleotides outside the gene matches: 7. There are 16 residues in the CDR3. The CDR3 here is CSARVVGTGGYYGYTF. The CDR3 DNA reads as TGCAGTGCTAGAGTCGTAGGGACAGGGGGGTACTATGGCTACACCTTC.

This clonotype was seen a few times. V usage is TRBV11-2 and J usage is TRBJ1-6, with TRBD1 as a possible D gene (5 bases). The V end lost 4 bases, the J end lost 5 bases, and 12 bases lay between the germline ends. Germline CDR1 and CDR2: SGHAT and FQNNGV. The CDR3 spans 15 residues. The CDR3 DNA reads TGTGCCAGCAGCTATGGGACGGTTAATAATTCACCCCTCCACTTT. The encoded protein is CASSYGTVNNSPLHF.

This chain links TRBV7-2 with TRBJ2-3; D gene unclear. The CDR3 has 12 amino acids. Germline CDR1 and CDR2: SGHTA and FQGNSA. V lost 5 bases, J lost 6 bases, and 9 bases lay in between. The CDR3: CASSPAEDTQYF. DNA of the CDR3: TGTGCCAGCAGCCCCGCTGAGGATACGCAGTATTTT.

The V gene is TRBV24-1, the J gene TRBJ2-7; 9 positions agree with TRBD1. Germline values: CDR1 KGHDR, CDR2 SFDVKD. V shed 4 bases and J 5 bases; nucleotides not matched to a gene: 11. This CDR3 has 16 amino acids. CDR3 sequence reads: CATSDVGGQGKDEQYF. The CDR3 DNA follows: TGTGCCACCAGTGACGTAGGGGGACAGGGCAAGGACGAGCAGTACTTC.

The CDR3 here is CASSQGYYEQYF. As DNA, the CDR3 is TGTGCCAGCAGTCAGGGGTACTACGAGCAGTACTTC. The rearrangement joins TRBV6-1 to TRBJ2-7, with D perhaps matching TRBD1 (6 bases). The CDR3 contains 12 residues. Deletions cut 5 bases from V and 3 bases from J, with 8 bases between. Germline values: CDR1 MNHNS, CDR2 SASEGT.

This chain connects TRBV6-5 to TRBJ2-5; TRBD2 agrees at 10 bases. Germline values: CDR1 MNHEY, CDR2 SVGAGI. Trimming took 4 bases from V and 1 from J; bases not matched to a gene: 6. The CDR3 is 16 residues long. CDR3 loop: CASSFGASGGQETQYF. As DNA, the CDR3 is TGTGCCAGCAGTTTTGGGGCTAGCGGGGGCCAAGAGACCCAGTACTTC.

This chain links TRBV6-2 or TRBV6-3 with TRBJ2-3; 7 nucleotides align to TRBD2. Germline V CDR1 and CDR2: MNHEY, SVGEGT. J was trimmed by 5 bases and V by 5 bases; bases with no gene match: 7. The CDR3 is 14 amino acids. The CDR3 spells CASSRSGERDTQYF. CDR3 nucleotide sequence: TGTGCCAGCAGTCGCAGCGGGGAGAGAGATACGCAGTATTTT.

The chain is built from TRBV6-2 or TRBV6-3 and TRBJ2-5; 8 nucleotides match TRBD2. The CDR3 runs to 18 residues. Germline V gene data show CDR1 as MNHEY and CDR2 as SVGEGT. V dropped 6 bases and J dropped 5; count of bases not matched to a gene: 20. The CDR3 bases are TGTGCCAGCAGCCGCACTACCTTATGGACTAGCTTAAGCGAGACCCAGTACTTC. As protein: CASSRTTLWTSLSETQYF.